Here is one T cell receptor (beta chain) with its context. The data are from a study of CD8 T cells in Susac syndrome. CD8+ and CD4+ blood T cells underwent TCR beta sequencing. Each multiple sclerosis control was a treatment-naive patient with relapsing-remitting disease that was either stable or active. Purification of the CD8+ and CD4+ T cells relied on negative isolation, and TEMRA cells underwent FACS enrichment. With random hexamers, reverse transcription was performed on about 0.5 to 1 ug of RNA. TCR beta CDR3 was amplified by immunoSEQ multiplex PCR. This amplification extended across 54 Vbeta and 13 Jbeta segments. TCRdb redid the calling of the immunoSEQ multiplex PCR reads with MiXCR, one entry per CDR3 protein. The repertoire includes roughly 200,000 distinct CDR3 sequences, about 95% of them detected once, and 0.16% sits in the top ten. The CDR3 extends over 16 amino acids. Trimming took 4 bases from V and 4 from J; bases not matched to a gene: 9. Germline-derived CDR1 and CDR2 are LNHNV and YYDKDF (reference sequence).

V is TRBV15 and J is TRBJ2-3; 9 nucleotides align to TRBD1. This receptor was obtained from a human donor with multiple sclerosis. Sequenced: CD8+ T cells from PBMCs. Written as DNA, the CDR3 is TGTGCCACCAGCATGGAGGACAGGGGAGAATCAGATACGCAGTATTTT. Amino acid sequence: CATSMEDRGESDTQYF.